One and the same sample provided the 11 T cell receptor beta chains below, sequenced in a study of neoadjuvant nivolumab and ipilimumab in lung cancer (dated by TCRdb to about 2020). The time point label for this specimen denotes: pretherapy, before neoadjuvant immune checkpoint inhibitors. Library preparation used the immunoSEQ multiplex PCR assay. TCRdb provides this immuneACCESS table in a form limited to in-frame rearrangements. Some clones are lacking; in checked studies, under half of them reflect an unresolved V gene, and why the rest are absent is not known. In all, the sample holds tens of thousands of clones, and 85% to 90% of those were seen once. The biggest ten clones account for approximately 3.5% of the sample. The sequenced sample was peripheral blood, obtained before neoadjuvant nivolumab, alone or with ipilimumab. These receptors were taken from an adult with non-small cell lung cancer.

The chain combines TRBV6-4 with TRBJ2-1; 12 bases match TRBD2. The germline CDR1 and CDR2 sequences are MRHNA and SNTAGT. V trimming: 3 bases; J trimming: 4 bases; junction bases outside the gene matches: 1. This CDR3 spans 15 amino acids. The CDR3 region is CASSEGLAGYNEQFF. CDR3 sequence (DNA): TGTGCCAGCAGTGAAGGACTAGCGGGGTACAATGAGCAGTTCTTC.

The chain carries TRBV10-3 and TRBJ2-3; D may correspond to TRBD1 or TRBD2 (6 bases each). The CDR3 length is 16 residues. Germline V gives CDR1 ENHRY, CDR2 SYGVKD. Trimming stripped 0 bases from V and 3 bases from J, with 13 bases between. In DNA, the CDR3 is TGTGCCATCAGTGAGTCAGGCAGGGGAGGAACAGATACGCAGTATTTT. Protein: CAISESGRGGTDTQYF.

This chain connects TRBV5-4 to TRBJ2-7; 9 nucleotides agree with TRBD1. CDR3 length equals 15 residues. CDR1 and CDR2 (germline): SGHNT, YYREEE (reference sequence). Trimming at V came to 4 bases and at J to 6 bases, leaving 11 bases not matched to a gene. The CDR3, as DNA: TGTGCCAGCAGCAAACAGGGGGCCGGATTTCGCGAGCAGTACTTC. Translation gives CASSKQGAGFREQYF.

The chain employs TRBV6-1 and TRBJ1-1, with D maybe TRBD1 (6 bases). The CDR3 loop spans 13 amino acids. CDR1 and CDR2 from the germline V gene are MNHNS and SASEGT. Trimming left V 5 bases short and J 5 bases short, with 12 bases between. For the CDR3, the DNA is TGTGCCAGCAGTACAGGGTGGGAAACTGAAGCTTTCTTT. It encodes CASSTGWETEAFF.

The J gene is TRBJ2-5, the V gene TRBV9, with TRBD1 identical over 8 bases. Germline CDR1 SGDLS, CDR2 YYNGEE. With 7 bases clipped from V and 2 bases from J, the junction kept 10 bases outside the gene matches. The CDR3 has 15 residues. CDR3 bases: TGTGCCAGCGGGTTGCTACAGGGGGGTCAAGAGACCCAGTACTTC. Amino acids: CASGLLQGGQETQYF.

This clone has just one count. The chain is built from TRBV5-6 and TRBJ1-1; a weak D match, TRBD1 (5 bases). V was clipped by 4 bases and J by 4 bases, with 17 bases between them. CDR3 size: 15 residues. The germline V gene has CDR1 SGHDT and CDR2 YYEEEE. CDR3 region: CASSHRVGGGTEAFF. For the CDR3, the DNA is TGTGCCAGCAGCCACCGTGTTGGGGGTGGCACTGAAGCTTTCTTT.

V gene TRBV7-9 combines with J gene TRBJ2-3; D unresolved. The V end lost 1 base, the J end lost 1 base, and 6 bases lay between the germline ends. This CDR3 is 14 amino acids long. In germline, CDR1 is SEHNR, CDR2 FQNEAQ (reference sequence). CDR3: CASSLGSGTDTQYF. The CDR3 nucleotides read TGTGCCAGCAGCTTAGGGTCAGGCACAGATACGCAGTATTTT.

The chain joins TRBV18 to TRBJ1-1; perhaps TRBD1 as D (5 bases). Germline lookup yields CDR1 KGHSH and CDR2 LQKENI. The CDR3 extends over 14 amino acids. The V end was cut by 5 bases, the J end by 4 bases, with 14 bases between. The CDR3 DNA reads TGTGCCAGCTCAACACAGGATGTTGGCACTGAAGCTTTCTTT. It specifies CASSTQDVGTEAFF.

This clone has more than one count but fewer than ten. The gene calls are TRBV6-6 and TRBJ2-2; 7 positions agree with TRBD2. V shed 6 bases, J shed 0 bases, and the junction held 4 bases outside the gene matches. This CDR3 spans 15 amino acids. Germline CDR1 MNHNY, CDR2 SVGAGI (reference sequence). The DNA for the CDR3 is TGTGCCAGCAGCTGGAGCGGGGCGAACACCGGGGAGCTGTTTTTT. It is translated as CASSWSGANTGELFF.

This clone was found once. J is TRBJ1-2 and V is TRBV30; possibly TRBD1 for D (5 bases). From germline, CDR1 is GTSNPN and CDR2 SVGIG (reference sequence). The CDR3 covers 14 residues. Trimming pared 4 bases from V and 8 bases from J, leaving 20 bases between. DNA for the CDR3: TGTGCCTGGACAGAGGGGACCCTCGCGGGGGGCTACACCTTC. Amino acid sequence: CAWTEGTLAGGYTF.

V is TRBV5-1 and J is TRBJ2-3; 13 bases are shared with TRBD2. CDR3 length: 17 amino acids. Germline trimming cut 3 bases from V and 4 bases from J; bases unmatched to any gene: 8. Germline V gives CDR1 SGHRS, CDR2 YFSETQ. In nucleotides, the CDR3 is TGCGCCAGCAGCTCCCGGACTAGCGGGAGTTTTTCAGATACGCAGTATTTT. Protein sequence: CASSSRTSGSFSDTQYF.